Presented here are 14 T cell receptor beta chains from one specimen sequenced in a study of T cell responses to AZD1222 COVID-19 vaccine. Here immunoSEQ multiplex PCR was the method, and the copy in TCRdb shows in-frame clones only, minus some. The table has fewer than 110,000 clones, about 93% seen once. Sample: peripheral blood, taken 28 days after the second AZD1222 dose. The source is an adult who received the AZD1222 COVID-19 vaccine.

The chain carries TRBV27 and TRBJ1-6; 7 bases are a match to TRBD1. Per germline, CDR1 MNHEY and CDR2 SMNVEV (reference sequence). This CDR3 is built from 15 residues. The junction had 5 bases not matched to a gene; V was cut back by 1 base and J by 8 bases. CDR3 amino acids: CASSLYRGRDSPLHF. For the CDR3, the DNA is TGTGCCAGCAGTTTATACAGGGGCCGAGATTCACCCCTCCACTTT.

The genes are TRBV14 and TRBJ1-3; TRBD1 might be the D (6 bases). V was cut by 3 bases and J by 3 bases, with 15 bases left in between. Germline CDR1 SGHDN, CDR2 FVKESK. The CDR3 is 16 residues long. The DNA of the CDR3 is TGTGCCAGCAGCCACGGACAGTTGGGTGGTGGAAACACCATATATTTT. It encodes CASSHGQLGGGNTIYF.

This chain's CDR3 is CASSLVGGYEQYF. The DNA for the CDR3 is TGTGCCAGCAGCTTAGTTGGCGGATACGAGCAGTACTTC. The V call is TRBV7-2, the J call TRBJ2-7; no reliable D call. This CDR3 has 13 amino acids. CDR1 SGHTA and CDR2 FQGNSA come from the germline V gene. Trimming took off 1 base at V and 4 bases at J, with 8 bases between the two ends.

This clone appeared once. The J gene is TRBJ2-3, the V gene TRBV7-2, with D hard to call. Germline CDR1 and CDR2: SGHTA and FQGNSA. Trimming stripped 5 bases from V and 2 bases from J, with 11 bases between. The CDR3 covers 14 residues. CDR3 DNA: TGTGCCAGCAGCGAGGCTAGGATCACAGATACGCAGTATTTT. This sequence encodes CASSEARITDTQYF.

The genes are TRBV5-5 and TRBJ1-5; no clear D. The CDR3 is 13 residues long. Trimming took 4 bases from V and 0 from J, leaving 5 bases between them. CDR1 is SGHKS and CDR2 is YYEKEE in the germline V gene (reference sequence). CDR3 residues: CASSPTSNQPQHF. In nucleotides, the CDR3 is TGTGCCAGCAGCCCAACTAGCAATCAGCCCCAGCATTTT.

The chain couples TRBV7-6 to TRBJ2-7, with a tentative D call TRBD1 (5 bases). Germline CDR1 reads SGHVS; CDR2 reads FNYEAQ. CDR3 length: 15 amino acids. Trimming stripped 1 base from V and 6 bases from J, with 16 bases between. The CDR3 region has the DNA TGTGCCAGCAGCTTAGTAGGGCAGGGTTTTCCCGAGCAGTACTTC. Amino acids: CASSLVGQGFPEQYF.

This chain connects TRBV6-1 to TRBJ2-1; D ambiguous. V was cut by 3 bases and J by 0 bases, with 9 bases left in between. The length of the CDR3 is 15 residues. CDR1 is MNHNS and CDR2 is SASEGT in the germline V gene. The CDR3: CASSDRGISYNEQFF. The DNA of the CDR3 is TGTGCCAGCAGTGATCGAGGTATCTCCTACAATGAGCAGTTCTTC.

The J gene is TRBJ2-1, the V gene TRBV2, with 7 bases aligning to TRBD2. The ends lost 5 bases at V and 7 bases at J; junction bases unmatched: 8. This CDR3 has 14 residues. Germline V lookup: CDR1 SNHLY, CDR2 FYNNEI. The CDR3 here is CASSSGGIRNEQFF. In DNA form, the CDR3 reads TGTGCCAGCAGTTCGGGAGGAATCAGGAATGAGCAGTTCTTC.

The chain recombines TRBV29-1 with TRBJ2-1; D is undetermined. The length of the CDR3 is 13 residues. The V and J ends lost 6 bases and 1 base respectively, with 10 bases between them. CDR1 is SQVTM and CDR2 is ANQGSEA in the germline V gene. Here the CDR3 reads CSVRTDSYNEQFF. The CDR3 coding sequence is TGCAGCGTCCGGACGGATTCCTACAATGAGCAGTTCTTC.

The V gene is TRBV6-5, the J gene TRBJ2-7; maybe TRBD2 (6 bases). CDR1 is MNHEY, CDR2 SVGAGI, per germline. Trimming took off 6 bases at V and 3 bases at J, with 12 bases between the two ends. There are 13 residues in the CDR3. CDR3 in DNA: TGTGCCAGCAGGCGGGGACCAAACTACGAGCAGTACTTC. This codes for CASRRGPNYEQYF.

The chain recombines TRBV10-1 with TRBJ1-1; D gene ambiguous. V lost 2 bases and J 0 bases, leaving 16 bases between the germline ends. The CDR3 contains 17 residues. The germline CDR1 and CDR2 sequences are WNHNN and SYGVQD (reference sequence). Here the CDR3 DNA reads TGCGCCAGCAGTGAGCGACCCCCCCGCCGCATGAACACTGAAGCTTTCTTT. Protein sequence: CASSERPPRRMNTEAFF.

V gene TRBV9 combines with J gene TRBJ2-7; maybe TRBD1 (5 bases). CDR3 length: 14 amino acids. The V end lost 4 bases, the J end lost 3 bases, and 14 bases lay between the germline ends. Germline V gene data show CDR1 as SGDLS and CDR2 as YYNGEE. The CDR3 sequence: CASSLKTEDYEQYF. The CDR3 DNA sequence: TGTGCCAGCAGCCTAAAGACAGAGGACTACGAGCAGTACTTC.

The V call is TRBV30, the J call TRBJ2-7; the match to TRBD2 covers 14 bases. There are 15 residues in the CDR3. After removal of 2 bases from V and 5 bases from J, the junction contained 5 bases not matched to a gene. CDR1 and CDR2 (germline): GTSNPN, SVGIG (reference sequence). CDR3 bases: TGTGCCTGGAGTTCTGGGACTAGCGGGAGCCACGAGCAGTACTTC. Its translation: CAWSSGTSGSHEQYF.

The chain uses TRBV2 and TRBJ2-2, with 9 bases identical to TRBD1. Germline CDR1 SNHLY, CDR2 FYNNEI. There are 16 residues in the CDR3. After removal of 7 bases from V and 5 bases from J, the junction contained 11 bases not matched to a gene. The CDR3 reads CASKRGDRVSTGELFF. The CDR3 DNA sequence: TGTGCCAGCAAGAGAGGGGACAGGGTATCAACCGGGGAGCTGTTTTTT.